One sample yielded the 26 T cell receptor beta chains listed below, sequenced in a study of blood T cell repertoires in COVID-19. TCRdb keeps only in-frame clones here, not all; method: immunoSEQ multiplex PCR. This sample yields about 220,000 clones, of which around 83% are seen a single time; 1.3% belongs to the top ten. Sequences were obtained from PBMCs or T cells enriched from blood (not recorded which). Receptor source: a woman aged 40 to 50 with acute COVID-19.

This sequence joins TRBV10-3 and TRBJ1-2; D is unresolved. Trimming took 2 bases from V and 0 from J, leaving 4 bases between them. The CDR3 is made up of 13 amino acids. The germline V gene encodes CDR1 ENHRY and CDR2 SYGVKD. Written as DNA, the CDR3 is TGTGCCATCAGTGAGGACTCTAACTATGGCTACACCTTC. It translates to CAISEDSNYGYTF.

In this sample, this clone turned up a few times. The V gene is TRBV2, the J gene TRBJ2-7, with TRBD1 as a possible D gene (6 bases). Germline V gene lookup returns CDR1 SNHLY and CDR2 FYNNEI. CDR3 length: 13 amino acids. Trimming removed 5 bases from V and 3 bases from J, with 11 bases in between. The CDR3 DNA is TGTGCCAGCAGTAAAGGACAGATCTACGAGCAGTACTTC. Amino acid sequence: CASSKGQIYEQYF.

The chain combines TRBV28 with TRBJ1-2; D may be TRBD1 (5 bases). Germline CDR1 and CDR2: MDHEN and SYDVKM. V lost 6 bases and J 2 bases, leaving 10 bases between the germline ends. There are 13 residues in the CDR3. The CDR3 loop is CASRGAMNYGYTF. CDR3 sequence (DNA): TGTGCCAGCAGAGGGGCCATGAACTATGGCTACACCTTC.

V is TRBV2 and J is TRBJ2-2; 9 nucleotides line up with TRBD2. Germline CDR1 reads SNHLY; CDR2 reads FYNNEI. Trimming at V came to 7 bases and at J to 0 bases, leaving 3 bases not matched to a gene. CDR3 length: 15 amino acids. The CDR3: CASNRLAANTGELFF. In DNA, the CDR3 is TGTGCCAGCAACAGACTAGCGGCGAACACCGGGGAGCTGTTTTTT.

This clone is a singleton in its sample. The CDR3 DNA reads as TGTGCCAGCAGTCCCGGGAGGGACAATTCACCCCTCCACTTT. Residues: CASSPGRDNSPLHF. V gene TRBV6-5 combines with J gene TRBJ1-6; TRBD1 is a possible D gene (5 bases). CDR3 length: 14 residues. The ends were cut back, 5 bases at V and 7 bases at J, with 12 bases in the middle. The germline CDR1 and CDR2 sequences are MNHEY and SVGAGI.

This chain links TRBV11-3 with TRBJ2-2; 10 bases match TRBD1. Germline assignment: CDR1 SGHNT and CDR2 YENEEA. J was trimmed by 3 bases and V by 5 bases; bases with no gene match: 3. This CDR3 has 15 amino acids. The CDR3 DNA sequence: TGTGCCAGCAGCCCCGGACAGGGGGACACCGGGGAGCTGTTTTTT. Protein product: CASSPGQGDTGELFF.

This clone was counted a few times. The CDR3 region has the DNA TGTGCCAGCTCTTGGGGGGAGGACACTGAAGCTTTCTTT. Its translation is CASSWGEDTEAFF. The V and J genes are TRBV18 and TRBJ1-1, with a weak D call TRBD1 (5 bases). CDR3 size: 13 residues. The V end was cut by 6 bases, the J end by 3 bases, with 11 bases between. Germline CDR1 reads KGHSH; CDR2 reads LQKENI.

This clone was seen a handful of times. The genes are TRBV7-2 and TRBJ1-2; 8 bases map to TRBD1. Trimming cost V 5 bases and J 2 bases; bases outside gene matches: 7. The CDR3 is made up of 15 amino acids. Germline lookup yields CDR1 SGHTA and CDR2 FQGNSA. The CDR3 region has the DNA TGTGCCAGCAGCCCCTCCCGGACAGGGAACTATGGCTACACCTTC. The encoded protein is CASSPSRTGNYGYTF.

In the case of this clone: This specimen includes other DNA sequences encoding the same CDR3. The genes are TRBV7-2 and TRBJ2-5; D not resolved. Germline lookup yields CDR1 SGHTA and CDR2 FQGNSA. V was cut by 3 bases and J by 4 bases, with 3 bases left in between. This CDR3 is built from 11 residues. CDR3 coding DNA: TGTGCCAGCAGCTTTCGAGAGACCCAGTACTTC. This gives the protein CASSFRETQYF.

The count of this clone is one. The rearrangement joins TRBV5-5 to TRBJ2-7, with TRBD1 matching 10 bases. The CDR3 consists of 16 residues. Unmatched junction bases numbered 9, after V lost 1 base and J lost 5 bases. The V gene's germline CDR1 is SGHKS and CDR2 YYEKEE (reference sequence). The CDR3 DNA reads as TGTGCCAGCAGCTTGTTACCCGGACAGGGGGGCAACGAGCAGTACTTC. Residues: CASSLLPGQGGNEQYF.

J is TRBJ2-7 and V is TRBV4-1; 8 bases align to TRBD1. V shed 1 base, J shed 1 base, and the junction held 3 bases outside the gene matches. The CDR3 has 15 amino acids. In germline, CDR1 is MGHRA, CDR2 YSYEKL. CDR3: CASSQGTGISYEQYF. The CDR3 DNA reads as TGCGCCAGCAGCCAAGGGACAGGGATATCCTACGAGCAGTACTTC.

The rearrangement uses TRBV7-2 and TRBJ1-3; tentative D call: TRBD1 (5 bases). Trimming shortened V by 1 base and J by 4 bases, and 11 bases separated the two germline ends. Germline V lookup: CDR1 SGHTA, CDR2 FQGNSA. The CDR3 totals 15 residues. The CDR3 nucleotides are TGTGCCAGCAGCTTAGAGGTCAGGACAGGAAACACCATATATTTT. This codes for CASSLEVRTGNTIYF.

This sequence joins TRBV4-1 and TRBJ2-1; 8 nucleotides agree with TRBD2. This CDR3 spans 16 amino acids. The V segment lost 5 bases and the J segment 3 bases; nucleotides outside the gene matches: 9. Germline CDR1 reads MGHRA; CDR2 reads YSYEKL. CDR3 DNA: TGCGCCAGCAGCAAATACCGGGAGGGAATCTACAATGAGCAGTTCTTC. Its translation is CASSKYREGIYNEQFF.

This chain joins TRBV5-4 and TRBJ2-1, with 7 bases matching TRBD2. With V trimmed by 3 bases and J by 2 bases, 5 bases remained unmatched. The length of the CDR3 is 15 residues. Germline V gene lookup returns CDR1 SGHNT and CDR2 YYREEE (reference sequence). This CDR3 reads CASSYTGTTYNEQFF. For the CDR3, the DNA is TGTGCCAGCAGCTACACCGGGACTACCTACAATGAGCAGTTCTTC.

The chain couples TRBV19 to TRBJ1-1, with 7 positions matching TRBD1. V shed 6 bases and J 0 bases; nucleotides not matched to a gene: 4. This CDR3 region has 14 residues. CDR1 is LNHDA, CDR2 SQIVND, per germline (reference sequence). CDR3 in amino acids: CASSPGTVNTEAFF. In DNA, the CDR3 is TGTGCCAGTAGCCCCGGGACAGTGAACACTGAAGCTTTCTTT.

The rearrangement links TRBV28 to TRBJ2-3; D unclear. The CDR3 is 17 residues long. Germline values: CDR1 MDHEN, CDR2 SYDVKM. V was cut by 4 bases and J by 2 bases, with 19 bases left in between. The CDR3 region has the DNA TGTGCCAGCAGTTCCTCCGGTTTGAGCGACCTCACAGATACGCAGTATTTT. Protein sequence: CASSSSGLSDLTDTQYF.

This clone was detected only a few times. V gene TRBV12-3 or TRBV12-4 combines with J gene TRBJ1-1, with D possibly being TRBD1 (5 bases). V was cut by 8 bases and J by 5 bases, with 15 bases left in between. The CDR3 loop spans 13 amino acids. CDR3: CASGGRGDTEAFF. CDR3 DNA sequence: TGTGCCAGCGGTGGGAGGGGCGATACTGAAGCTTTCTTT.

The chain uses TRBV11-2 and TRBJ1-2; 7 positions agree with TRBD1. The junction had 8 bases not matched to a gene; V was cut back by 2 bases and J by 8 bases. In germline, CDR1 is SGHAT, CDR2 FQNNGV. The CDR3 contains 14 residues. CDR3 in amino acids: CASSLIRQGGGYTF. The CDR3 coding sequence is TGTGCCAGCAGCTTAATCAGACAGGGAGGAGGCTACACCTTC.

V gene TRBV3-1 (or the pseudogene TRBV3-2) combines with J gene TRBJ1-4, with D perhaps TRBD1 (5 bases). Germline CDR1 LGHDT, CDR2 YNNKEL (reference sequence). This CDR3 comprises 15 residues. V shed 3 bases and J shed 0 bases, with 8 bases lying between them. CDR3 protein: CASSQGGTTNEKLFF. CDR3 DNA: TGTGCCAGCAGCCAGGGGGGGACAACTAATGAAAAACTGTTTTTT.

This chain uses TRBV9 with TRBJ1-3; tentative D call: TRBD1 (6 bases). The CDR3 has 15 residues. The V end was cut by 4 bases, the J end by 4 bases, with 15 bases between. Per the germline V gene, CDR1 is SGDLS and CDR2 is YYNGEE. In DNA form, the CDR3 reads TGTGCCAGCAGCCCTCGACAGGCCACCGGAAACACCATATATTTT. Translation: CASSPRQATGNTIYF.

The CDR3 coding sequence is TGTGCCAGCAGTTTCTACGGGACTAGCGGGGGTGGGAGTATCAATGAGCAGTTCTTC. It codes for CASSFYGTSGGGSINEQFF. This chain joins TRBV28 and TRBJ2-1, with 14 bases identical to TRBD2. CDR1 MDHEN and CDR2 SYDVKM come from the germline V gene. The CDR3 spans 19 residues. V was clipped by 3 bases and J by 6 bases; unmatched bases: 13.

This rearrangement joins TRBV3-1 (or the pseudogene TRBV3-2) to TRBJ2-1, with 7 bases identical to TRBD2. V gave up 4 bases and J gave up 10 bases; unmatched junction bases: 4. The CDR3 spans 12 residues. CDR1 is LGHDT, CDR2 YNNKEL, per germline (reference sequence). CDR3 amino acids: CASSLRSGEQFF. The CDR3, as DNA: TGTGCCAGCAGCCTCCGTAGCGGGGAGCAGTTCTTC.

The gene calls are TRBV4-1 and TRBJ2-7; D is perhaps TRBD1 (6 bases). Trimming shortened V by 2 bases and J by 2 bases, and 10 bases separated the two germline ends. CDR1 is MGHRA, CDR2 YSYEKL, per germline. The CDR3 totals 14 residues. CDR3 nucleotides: TGCGCCAGCAGCCAACTGACAGGCCCCTACGAGCAGTACTTC. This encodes CASSQLTGPYEQYF.

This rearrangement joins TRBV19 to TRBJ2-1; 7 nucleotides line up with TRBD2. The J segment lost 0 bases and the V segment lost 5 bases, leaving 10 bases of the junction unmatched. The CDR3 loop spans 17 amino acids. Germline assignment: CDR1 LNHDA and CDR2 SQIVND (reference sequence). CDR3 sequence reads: CASSPAPAGSSYNEQFF. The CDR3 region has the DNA TGTGCCAGTAGTCCAGCCCCAGCGGGGAGCTCCTACAATGAGCAGTTCTTC.

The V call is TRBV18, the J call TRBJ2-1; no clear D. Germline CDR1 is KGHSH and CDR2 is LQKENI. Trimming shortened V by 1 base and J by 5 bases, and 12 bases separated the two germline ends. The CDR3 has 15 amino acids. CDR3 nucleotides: TGTGCCAGCTCACCACAGGCGCCGACAAACAATGAGCAGTTCTTC. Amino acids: CASSPQAPTNNEQFF.

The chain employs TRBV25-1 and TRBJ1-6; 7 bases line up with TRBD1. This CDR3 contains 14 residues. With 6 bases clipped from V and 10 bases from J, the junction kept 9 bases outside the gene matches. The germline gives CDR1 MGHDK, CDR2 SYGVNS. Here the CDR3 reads CASRLTGDVSPLHF. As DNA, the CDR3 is TGTGCCAGCAGGTTAACAGGGGATGTGTCACCCCTCCACTTT.